What follows are 27 T cell receptor beta chains derived from one specimen sequenced in a study of shared clonotypes between healthy human individuals. Clones were read by immunoSEQ multiplex PCR, and TCRdb kept only the in-frame ones, dropping some. In the table there are hundreds of thousands of clones, more than 95% of which are singletons. The sequencing sample was made of naive CD4+ T cells sorted from blood. The sample's subset: CD45RA+ positively selected. These receptors were obtained from a woman between 25 and 40 years old in good health.

This chain uses TRBV9 with TRBJ2-4; the match to TRBD2 covers 16 bases. CDR3 length equals 18 residues. V trimming: 4 bases; J trimming: 7 bases; junction bases outside the gene matches: 11. Germline V lookup: CDR1 SGDLS, CDR2 YYNGEE. CDR3 nucleotides: TGTGCCAGCAGCCCACGGACGGGACTAGCGGGAGGGCTTAACATTCAGTACTTC. It encodes CASSPRTGLAGGLNIQYF. The full variable domain, completed using reference TRBV9 and TRBJ2-4, is DSGVTQTPKHLITATGQRVTLRCSPRSGDLSVYWYQQSLDQGLQFLIQYYNGEERAKGNILERFSAQQFPDLHSELNLSSLELGDSALYFCASSPRTGLAGGLNIQYFGAGTRLSVL.

The chain joins TRBV16 to TRBJ2-6; D may match TRBD1 or TRBD2 (5 bases each). This CDR3 comprises 15 residues. With 3 bases removed from V and 3 bases from J, the gap between germline ends came to 9 bases. Germline V CDR1 and CDR2: KGHSY, FQNENV. The CDR3 DNA reads as TGTGCCAGCAGCCATTCAGGGAGTGGGGCCAACGTCCTGACTTTC. This gives the protein CASSHSGSGANVLTF.

This clone was recorded once. The V and J genes are TRBV5-1 and TRBJ2-7, with TRBD1 matching 8 bases. Looked up from germline, CDR1 is SGHRS and CDR2 is YFSETQ. The ends lost 0 bases at V and 3 bases at J; junction bases unmatched: 5. This CDR3 comprises 15 residues. CDR3 coding DNA: TGCGCCAGCAGCTTGGGGGTACAGGGGGTCTACGAGCAGTACTTC. It encodes CASSLGVQGVYEQYF.

V is TRBV29-1 and J is TRBJ1-2; D unclear. The germline V gene has CDR1 SQVTM and CDR2 ANQGSEA. Between the trimmed V and J ends, which lost 3 bases and 7 bases, there was a span of 9 bases. The CDR3 covers 11 residues. The CDR3 DNA follows: TGCAGCGTTGACGAGGAGGGTGGCTACACCTTC. It encodes CSVDEEGGYTF.

V is TRBV5-1 and J is TRBJ2-4; no clear D gene. The germline V gene encodes CDR1 SGHRS and CDR2 YFSETQ. The CDR3 loop spans 17 amino acids. With 0 bases removed from V and 2 bases from J, the gap between germline ends came to 15 bases. The CDR3 is CASSLASSSLTKNIQYF. The CDR3 nucleotides are TGCGCCAGCAGCTTGGCCTCGTCTTCCCTGACCAAAAACATTCAGTACTTC.

This sequence joins TRBV18 and TRBJ2-5, with D hard to call. Germline lookup yields CDR1 KGHSH and CDR2 LQKENI. The CDR3 has 13 residues. V gave up 6 bases and J gave up 5 bases, with 13 bases separating them. The CDR3 protein is CASSVDWQETQYF. The CDR3 DNA follows: TGTGCCAGCTCTGTTGACTGGCAGGAGACCCAGTACTTC.

This chain joins TRBV11-3 and TRBJ2-1; D ambiguous. This CDR3 is built from 12 residues. Deletions cut 5 bases from V and 8 bases from J, with 10 bases between. CDR1 is SGHNT, CDR2 YENEEA, per germline. CDR3 nucleotide sequence: TGTGCCAGCAGCGCCGAGTTCCATGAGCAGTTCTTC. It specifies CASSAEFHEQFF.

The chain recombines TRBV6-1 with TRBJ2-2, with D possibly being TRBD2 (6 bases). The CDR3 extends over 19 amino acids. Trimming cost V 4 bases and J 2 bases, with 23 bases left between them. Looked up from germline, CDR1 is MNHNS and CDR2 is SASEGT. The CDR3 region has the DNA TGTGCCAGCAGTGGCCGGGGAGCGGGTACATTGTCTAACACCGGGGAGCTGTTTTTT. It yields the protein CASSGRGAGTLSNTGELFF.

This clone was picked up one time. This chain uses TRBV27 with TRBJ1-5, with TRBD1 matching over 8 bases. Per the germline V gene, CDR1 is MNHEY and CDR2 is SMNVEV (reference sequence). This CDR3 comprises 18 residues. V lost 6 bases to trimming and J lost 4 bases; unmatched junction nucleotides: 17. CDR3 region: CASSSRSPDRAPNQPQHF. The CDR3 DNA is TGTGCCAGCAGCTCTAGGTCTCCGGACAGGGCTCCGAATCAGCCCCAGCATTTT.

The chain is built from TRBV28 and TRBJ1-5; TRBD1 is a possible D gene (5 bases). Trimming stripped 5 bases from V and 5 bases from J, with 10 bases between. The CDR3 contains 13 residues. Germline V lookup: CDR1 MDHEN, CDR2 SYDVKM. The CDR3, as DNA: TGTGCCAGCAGTCTTCAGGGTTATCAGCCCCAGCATTTT. Translated, it gives CASSLQGYQPQHF.

The gene calls are TRBV4-1 and TRBJ2-7; TRBD1 or TRBD2 may be the D gene (6 bases each). Trimming pared 1 base from V and 3 bases from J, leaving 10 bases between. CDR1 MGHRA and CDR2 YSYEKL come from the germline V gene. This CDR3 region has 14 residues. CDR3 residues: CASSQVRGGYEQYF. The CDR3 coding sequence is TGCGCCAGCAGCCAAGTCAGGGGAGGCTACGAGCAGTACTTC.

The CDR3 DNA sequence: TGTGCCAGCAGCAGTGGGACAGGGACTTTATACACTGAAGCTTTCTTT. Protein product: CASSSGTGTLYTEAFF. This sequence joins TRBV5-4 and TRBJ1-1; 9 positions match TRBD1. V gave up 4 bases and J gave up 3 bases; unmatched junction bases: 10. The CDR3 has 16 amino acids. Germline V lookup: CDR1 SGHNT, CDR2 YYREEE (reference sequence).

The chain carries TRBV28 and TRBJ2-7; 8 nucleotides align to TRBD1. This CDR3 spans 14 amino acids. Germline V gives CDR1 MDHEN, CDR2 SYDVKM. The V gene end was trimmed by 8 bases and the J gene end by 2 bases; junction bases not matched to a gene: 8. Here the CDR3 reads CASEPGQATYEQYF. DNA for the CDR3: TGTGCCAGCGAACCGGGACAGGCCACCTACGAGCAGTACTTC.

This chain uses TRBV7-8 with TRBJ2-7; 7 bases fit TRBD2. Germline-derived CDR1 and CDR2 are SGHVS and FQNEAQ. The CDR3 is 15 residues long. Germline trimming cut 1 base from V and 6 bases from J; bases unmatched to any gene: 9. The CDR3 here is CASSLEGSGWGEQYF. In nucleotides, the CDR3 is TGTGCCAGCAGCTTAGAGGGTAGCGGGTGGGGCGAGCAGTACTTC. Variable domain in full (rest from reference TRBV7-8 and TRBJ2-7): GAGVSQSPRYKVAKRGQDVALRCDPISGHVSLFWYQQALGQGPEFLTYFQNEAQLDKSGLPSDRFFAERPEGSVSTLKIQRTQQEDSAVYLCASSLEGSGWGEQYFGPGTRLTVT.

V and J are TRBV4-1 and TRBJ2-4; 9 nucleotides match TRBD2. The CDR3 sequence is 16 residues long. Germline V CDR1 and CDR2: MGHRA, YSYEKL. Trimming at V came to 2 bases and at J to 6 bases, leaving 8 bases not matched to a gene. The CDR3 region has the DNA TGCGCCAGCAGCCAACCCGGGACTAGCTTATTAAACATTCAGTACTTC. The encoded protein is CASSQPGTSLLNIQYF.

The genes are TRBV10-3 and TRBJ2-3; the D gene is possibly TRBD1 (5 bases). The CDR3 is 16 amino acids. The germline V gene encodes CDR1 ENHRY and CDR2 SYGVKD. The V end was cut by 2 bases, the J end by 4 bases, with 16 bases between. The CDR3 sequence is CAISERSSWGADTQYF. The DNA of the CDR3 is TGTGCCATCAGTGAGCGCAGCTCTTGGGGCGCAGATACGCAGTATTTT.

V usage is TRBV13 and J usage is TRBJ2-7, with 11 bases that match TRBD1. CDR1 and CDR2 (germline): PRHDT, FYEKMQ (reference sequence). V was clipped by 5 bases and J by 5 bases; unmatched bases: 8. The CDR3 spans 15 residues. In DNA, the CDR3 is TGTGCCAGCAGCCGTTACGGACAGGGGGCACACGAGCAGTACTTC. It translates to CASSRYGQGAHEQYF. The full variable domain, with the rest looked up from reference TRBV13 and TRBJ2-7, is AAGVIQSPRHLIKEKRETATLKCYPIPRHDTVYWYQQGPGQDPQFLISFYEKMQSDKGSIPDRFSAQQFSDYHSELNMSSLELGDSALYFCASSRYGQGAHEQYFGPGTRLTVT.

The V gene is TRBV19, the J gene TRBJ2-1; 12 positions agree with TRBD2. Germline trimming cut 6 bases from V and 4 bases from J; bases unmatched to any gene: 7. CDR1 LNHDA and CDR2 SQIVND come from the germline V gene (reference sequence). The CDR3 is 16 residues long. CDR3 nucleotides: TGTGCCAGTAGACCTCCCGGGACTAGCGGGTACAATGAGCAGTTCTTC. Its protein product is CASRPPGTSGYNEQFF.

This clone came up a few times. V gene TRBV2 combines with J gene TRBJ1-5; 8 nucleotides line up with TRBD1. After removal of 4 bases from V and 7 bases from J, the junction contained 6 bases not matched to a gene. CDR3 length equals 14 residues. From germline, CDR1 is SNHLY and CDR2 FYNNEI. The CDR3 sequence is CASSGQGMEQPQHF. The CDR3 DNA reads as TGTGCCAGCAGTGGACAGGGGATGGAGCAGCCCCAGCATTTT.

The chain has TRBV14 and TRBJ2-1; 11 nucleotides match TRBD2. This CDR3 spans 18 amino acids. Germline values: CDR1 SGHDN, CDR2 FVKESK. Germline trimming cut 0 bases from V and 15 bases from J; bases unmatched to any gene: 19. The CDR3, as DNA: TGTGCCAGCAGCCAAGATCTTTCCGACAGGTATAGCGGGAGGGCTCCGTTCTTC. The encoded protein is CASSQDLSDRYSGRAPFF.

The genes are TRBV4-1 and TRBJ2-7, with 9 bases matching TRBD1. The V gene end was trimmed by 1 base and the J gene end by 4 bases; junction bases not matched to a gene: 5. This CDR3 comprises 15 residues. Germline-derived CDR1 and CDR2 are MGHRA and YSYEKL. The CDR3 is CASSQGRDRAYEQYF. DNA for the CDR3: TGCGCCAGCAGCCAAGGTCGGGACAGGGCTTACGAGCAGTACTTC.

This CDR3 is CASSASTFRYEQYF. The CDR3, as DNA: TGTGCCAGCAGTGCATCGACGTTTCGCTACGAGCAGTACTTC. The chain employs TRBV2 and TRBJ2-7; D is unclear. The CDR3 is 14 amino acids. CDR1 and CDR2 from the germline V gene are SNHLY and FYNNEI. The V gene lost 4 bases and the J gene lost 3 bases, with 13 bases spanning the gap.

This clone has more than one count but fewer than ten. The V gene is TRBV5-1, the J gene TRBJ2-1; 7 bases line up with TRBD1. The trim removed 4 bases at V and 0 bases at J, leaving 7 bases unmatched. The V gene's germline CDR1 is SGHRS and CDR2 YFSETQ. The CDR3 has 16 residues. The CDR3 sequence is CASSLRQGSSYNEQFF. CDR3 coding DNA: TGCGCCAGCAGCCTAAGACAGGGAAGCTCCTACAATGAGCAGTTCTTC.

J is TRBJ2-3 and V is TRBV19; TRBD2 agrees at 12 bases. Germline CDR1 and CDR2: LNHDA and SQIVND (reference sequence). There are 17 residues in the CDR3. Trimming cost V 7 bases and J 0 bases; bases outside gene matches: 8. The CDR3 protein is CASTQRLAGVSTDTQYF. In DNA, the CDR3 is TGTGCCAGTACCCAGCGACTAGCGGGAGTGAGCACAGATACGCAGTATTTT.

Points on this clone: The same CDR3 can be traced to other DNA sequences in this sample. The V gene is TRBV5-1, the J gene TRBJ1-1, with a possible D match to TRBD1 (5 bases). Germline assignment: CDR1 SGHRS and CDR2 YFSETQ. V was trimmed by 0 bases and J by 4 bases, leaving 10 bases between them. CDR3 length equals 14 residues. CDR3 sequence reads: CASSLAGGATEAFF. The CDR3 DNA follows: TGCGCCAGCAGCTTGGCCGGAGGGGCCACTGAAGCTTTCTTT.

This sequence joins TRBV27 and TRBJ2-7, with D possibly TRBD2 on 6 matching bases. The CDR3 sequence is 14 residues long. CDR1 is MNHEY and CDR2 is SMNVEV in the germline V gene (reference sequence). V lost 6 bases, J lost 9 bases, and 21 bases lay in between. CDR3 sequence (DNA): TGTGCCAGCAGCCCCAGCGGCCCTCTCGGGGGGCAGTACTTC. Its protein is CASSPSGPLGGQYF.

V is TRBV28 and J is TRBJ1-4; D is unclear. Trimming removed 5 bases from V and 0 bases from J, with 13 bases in between. CDR3 size: 16 residues. CDR1 is MDHEN, CDR2 SYDVKM, per germline. In nucleotides, the CDR3 is TGTGCCAGCAGTCCAAGCCCGATTGCAACTAATGAAAAACTGTTTTTT. It codes for CASSPSPIATNEKLFF.